One and the same sample provided the 9 T cell receptor beta chains below, sequenced in a study of OX40 agonist ivuxolimab in advanced cancers. The table came from immunoSEQ multiplex PCR; TCRdb's copy has only in-frame clones and leaves some out. This sample yields 63,000 or so clones, of which around 88% are seen a single time; around 2% belongs to the top ten. This specimen was CD4+ or CD8+ T cells sorted from blood, taken in a trial of the OX40 agonist ivuxolimab. These receptors were collected from an adult with an advanced solid tumor such as melanoma, head and neck, liver or kidney cancer.

The chain has TRBV30 and TRBJ2-7, with TRBD2 matching 9 bases. Germline values: CDR1 GTSNPN, CDR2 SVGIG (reference sequence). The CDR3 spans 14 residues. V lost 1 base and J lost 3; bases outside the gene matches: 4. The CDR3 loop is CAWSAASGVYEQYF. CDR3 bases: TGTGCCTGGAGTGCGGCTAGCGGGGTCTACGAGCAGTACTTC.

V is TRBV18 and J is TRBJ2-5, with a possible D match to TRBD2 (6 bases). Deletions cut 2 bases from V and 2 bases from J, with 9 bases between. The CDR3 is 14 residues long. Germline V lookup: CDR1 KGHSH, CDR2 LQKENI. The CDR3 nucleotides read TGTGCCAGCTCACCAGGACTACAACAAGAGACCCAGTACTTC. Protein sequence: CASSPGLQQETQYF.

This clone was seen a single time. The chain links TRBV5-1 to TRBJ1-3; possible D gene TRBD1, 5 bases. Germline CDR1 SGHRS, CDR2 YFSETQ. V lost 0 bases to trimming and J lost 0 bases, with 10 bases between them. This CDR3 region has 16 residues. The CDR3 spells CASSLAAGLSGNTIYF. The CDR3 nucleotides are TGCGCCAGCAGCTTGGCCGCGGGACTCTCTGGAAACACCATATATTTT.

This CDR3 reads CASRPLVNLDTQYF. The CDR3 coding sequence is TGCGCCAGCAGGCCCCTGGTGAATTTGGATACGCAGTATTTT. The chain combines TRBV5-1 with TRBJ2-3; unclear D gene. The CDR3 has 14 amino acids. Germline loops: CDR1 SGHRS, CDR2 YFSETQ. Trimming removed 5 bases at V and 6 bases at J, with 16 bases between.

This clone was counted once. This chain connects TRBV7-9 to TRBJ1-1, with D possibly being TRBD1 (6 bases). Germline V CDR1 and CDR2: SEHNR, FQNEAQ (reference sequence). The CDR3 runs 15 residues. V was pared by 3 bases and J by 3 bases, with 14 bases between. The CDR3 bases are TGTGCCAGCAGCTTGGCGGGGCGGGGGCACACTGAAGCTTTCTTT. Its protein product is CASSLAGRGHTEAFF.

This clone was seen a single time. This chain joins TRBV11-2 and TRBJ2-7, with 7 bases matching TRBD1. V was clipped by 2 bases and J by 6 bases; unmatched bases: 4. In germline, CDR1 is SGHAT, CDR2 FQNNGV. CDR3 length equals 13 residues. The CDR3 protein is CASSLSRGREQYF. The CDR3 bases are TGTGCCAGCAGCTTAAGTAGGGGGCGCGAGCAGTACTTC.

The V and J genes are TRBV19 and TRBJ1-5; no clear D gene. With 5 bases removed from V and 0 bases from J, the gap between germline ends came to 17 bases. This CDR3 spans 17 amino acids. Germline-derived CDR1 and CDR2 are LNHDA and SQIVND (reference sequence). The CDR3 DNA is TGTGCCAGTAGTGTAGGAGGGCTCTCCTATAGCAATCAGCCCCAGCATTTT. It translates to CASSVGGLSYSNQPQHF. The variable domain in full, with the rest retrieved from reference TRBV19 and TRBJ1-5, is DGGITQSPKYLFRKEGQNVTLSCEQNLNHDAMYWYRQDPGQGLRLIYYSQIVNDFQKGDIAEGYSVSREKKESFPLTVTSAQKNPTAFYLCASSVGGLSYSNQPQHFGDGTRLSIL.

The chain joins TRBV28 to TRBJ1-5; D call uncertain. Deletions cut 1 base from V and 3 bases from J, with 7 bases between. The CDR3 runs 14 residues. Germline V gives CDR1 MDHEN, CDR2 SYDVKM. Written as DNA, the CDR3 is TGTGCCAGCAGTTTATCAGGACCCAATCAGCCCCAGCATTTT. It codes for CASSLSGPNQPQHF.

This chain uses TRBV20-1 with TRBJ2-7; D gene unclear. CDR3 size: 11 residues. Germline values: CDR1 DFQATT, CDR2 SNEGSKA (reference sequence). V was shortened by 4 bases and J by 4 bases, with 8 bases between the two germline ends. The CDR3 bases are TGCAGTGCTACAGAGAATTACGAGCAGTACTTC. Amino acid sequence: CSATENYEQYF.